A few counts support the clone carrying this T cell receptor beta chain. Germline V gives CDR1 SGHTA, CDR2 FQGNSA. The J segment lost 1 base and the V segment lost 4 bases, leaving 4 bases of the junction unmatched. The CDR3 spans 15 residues. The sample belongs to a study of blood T cell repertoires in COVID-19. Turning to the study itself: PBMCs, B-cell-depleted T cells, or T cells were the source of the cDNA or gDNA that made up the material.

In the study's own analysis: Amplification from reference gene primers served as the basis for estimated nucleated cell counts. Profiled with immunoSEQ multiplex PCR; TCRdb holds only in-frame clones, not every one. The DNA gave D and trimming, while V, J and clone size come from that table. Among 90,000 to 150,000 clones listed, 65% to 80% were seen once. The receptor's source is a man in his 70s with acute or convalescent COVID-19. What was sequenced was peripheral blood. This chain joins TRBV7-2 and TRBJ2-1; TRBD2 matches at 7 bases. The CDR3 bases are TGTGCCAGCAGCTACAGTAGCGGGTCCTACAATGAGCAGTTCTTC. Protein sequence: CASSYSSGSYNEQFF.